These T cell receptor beta chains were read from a single sample in a study of immune evolution from preneoplasia to lung adenocarcinoma. Produced via immunoSEQ multiplex PCR; TCRdb's table is partial and in-frame only. Among roughly 5,000 clones, 75% to 85% were seen once, and the ten largest hold over 2.5%. The specimen sequenced was FFPE invasive lung adenocarcinoma tissue. Receptor source: a person between 50 and 60 years old with lung adenocarcinoma. CDR3s include the opening cysteine and the closing phenylalanine or tryptophan. The order of the fields is clone size, J gene, D gene, V gene, CDR3 protein, CDR3 DNA. A D gene is named only where the DNA matches it firmly. Clone size is given for some rows only: seen once, a few or many times, or a class if the clone is expanded.

. | TRBJ2-7 | TRBD1 | TRBV7-8 | CASSLDWDSRGEQYF | TGTGCCAGCAGCTTAGATTGGGACAGTAGAGGCGAGCAGTACTTC
. | TRBJ1-4 | . | TRBV7-8 | CASSLAVGLHPSNIEKLFF | TGTGCCAGCAGCTTAGCGGTCGGCCTACACCCCTCTAATATCGAAAAACTGTTTTTT
few | TRBJ1-1 | . | TRBV2 | CASGRGEAFF | TGTGCCAGCGGGAGGGGCGAAGCTTTCTTT
. | TRBJ1-1 | . | TRBV7-9 | CASSFRQAMNTEAFF | TGTGCCAGCAGCTTCCGACAGGCGATGAACACTGAAGCTTTCTTT
. | TRBJ2-1 | TRBD2 | TRBV5-1 | CASSFGSGRGNEQFF | TGCGCCAGCAGCTTTGGCAGCGGGAGGGGTAATGAGCAGTTCTTC
. | TRBJ2-1 | . | TRBV11-1 | CASSLAGPEQFF | TGTGCCAGCAGCTTAGCAGGGCCCGAGCAGTTCTTC
. | TRBJ2-3 | . | TRBV6-4 | CASSADTSTDTQYF | TGTGCCAGCAGTGCGGATACTAGCACAGATACGCAGTATTTT
. | TRBJ2-7 | TRBD2 | TRBV4-1 | CASSQALAGTSYEQYF | TGCGCCAGCAGCCAAGCCCTAGCGGGTACCTCCTACGAGCAGTACTTC
. | TRBJ1-5 | . | TRBV27 | CASSLSGLYSNQPQHF | TGTGCCAGCAGTTTATCGGGACTCTATAGCAATCAGCCCCAGCATTTT
. | TRBJ2-1 | . | TRBV6-5 | CASSASRYNEQFF | TGTGCCAGCAGTGCCAGCAGGTACAATGAGCAGTTCTTC
. | TRBJ2-7 | TRBD1 | TRBV28 | CASSDRDPYEQYF | TGTGCCAGCAGCGACAGGGACCCCTACGAGCAGTACTTC
. | TRBJ2-3 | . | TRBV2 | CASSVGQYKTQYF | TGTGCCAGCAGTGTTGGCCAGTATAAGACGCAGTATTTT
. | TRBJ1-1 | TRBD1 | TRBV28 | CASSPPGTGPIQAFF | TGTGCCAGCAGTCCCCCCGGGACAGGCCCAATTCAAGCTTTCTTT
. | TRBJ2-5 | . | TRBV9 | CASSVVGSGETQYF | TGTGCCAGCAGCGTAGTGGGGTCCGGTGAGACCCAGTACTTC
. | TRBJ2-7 | TRBD2 | TRBV7-9 | CASSYPERTSSYEQYF | TGTGCCAGCAGCTATCCTGAGAGGACTAGCTCCTACGAGCAGTACTTC
once | TRBJ2-2 | TRBD2 | TRBV6-1 | CASMGLGLSGELFF | TGTGCCAGCATGGGACTAGGTTTATCCGGGGAGCTGTTTTTT
. | TRBJ1-2 | . | TRBV11-1 | CASSLTQGRGGYTF | TGTGCCAGCAGCTTAACCCAGGGACGGGGTGGCTACACCTTC
. | TRBJ2-3 | . | TRBV7-2 | CASSLVSSRYSDTQYF | TGTGCCAGCAGCTTAGTCTCTAGTCGGTACAGCGATACGCAGTATTTT
. | TRBJ2-2 | . | TRBV5-8 | CASSRVGNTGELFF | TGTGCCAGCAGTCGAGTAGGGAACACCGGGGAGCTGTTTTTT
. | TRBJ2-5 | TRBD1 | TRBV10-3 | CAISGTGVTETQYF | TGTGCCATCAGCGGGACAGGGGTGACAGAGACCCAGTACTTC
. | TRBJ1-4 | . | TRBV20-1 | CSVSNNEKLFF | TGCAGTGTGTCCAACAATGAAAAACTGTTTTTT
few | TRBJ2-1 | TRBD1 | TRBV6-1 | CASIRQGLNEQFF | TGTGCCAGCATCCGACAGGGGCTTAATGAGCAGTTCTTC
. | TRBJ2-7 | TRBD2 | TRBV7-2 | CASSLWLAGGYEQYF | TGTGCCAGCAGCTTATGGCTAGCGGGAGGGTACGAGCAGTACTTC
. | TRBJ1-2 | TRBD1 | TRBV7-2 | CASSLASPGQADGYTF | TGTGCCAGCAGCTTAGCGTCCCCGGGACAGGCCGATGGCTACACCTTC
. | TRBJ1-2 | . | TRBV28 | CASSNRVNNGYTF | TGTGCCAGCAGTAACAGGGTTAATAATGGCTACACCTTC
. | TRBJ2-1 | TRBD2 | TRBV12-5 | CASGPSGRARNEQFF | TGTGCTAGTGGTCCTAGCGGGAGGGCCCGTAATGAGCAGTTCTTC
. | TRBJ2-7 | . | TRBV15 | CASPWGVYEQYF | TGTGCCTCCCCGTGGGGGGTCTACGAGCAGTACTTC
few | TRBJ1-1 | . | TRBV2 | CASTGEGMNTEAFF | TGTGCCAGCACAGGGGAGGGAATGAACACTGAAGCTTTCTTT
. | TRBJ2-1 | TRBD2 | TRBV5-1 | CASSLATGTSSYNEQFF | TGCGCCAGCAGCTTGGCTACCGGGACTAGCTCCTACAATGAGCAGTTCTTC
. | TRBJ1-1 | . | TRBV5-1 | CASSLGDLNTEAFF | TGCGCCAGCAGCTTGGGGGACCTGAACACTGAAGCTTTCTTT
few | TRBJ2-7 | TRBD1 | TRBV6-5 | CASRDRLYEQYF | TGTGCCAGCCGGGACAGGCTCTACGAGCAGTACTTC
. | TRBJ2-1 | TRBD2 | TRBV5-5 | CASSFGPGLAGINEQFF | TGTGCCAGCAGCTTCGGCCCAGGGCTAGCGGGCATCAATGAGCAGTTCTTC
. | TRBJ2-1 | TRBD1 | TRBV15 | CATKDRGYASYNEQFF | TGTGCCACCAAGGACAGGGGGTACGCGTCCTACAATGAGCAGTTCTTC
. | TRBJ2-7 | TRBD1 | TRBV4-3 | CASSQGSGDSEGYEQYF | TGCGCCAGCAGCCAAGGCTCTGGGGACAGCGAGGGATACGAGCAGTACTTC
. | TRBJ2-1 | TRBD2 | TRBV29-1 | CSAGLAGGPQNEQFF | TGCAGCGCAGGACTAGCGGGAGGGCCGCAGAATGAGCAGTTCTTC
. | TRBJ1-4 | . | TRBV29-1 | CSVAPGEKLFF | TGCAGCGTTGCGCCAGGGGAAAAACTGTTTTTT
. | TRBJ2-2 | TRBD1 | TRBV6-6 | CASRPRDRAGELFF | TGTGCCAGCAGGCCCCGGGACAGGGCCGGGGAGCTGTTTTTT
. | TRBJ1-5 | . | TRBV30 | CAWSTDSSQPQHF | TGTGCCTGGAGTACGGACAGTTCCCAGCCCCAGCATTTT
once | TRBJ2-2 | . | TRBV27 | CASSSPRGPGTGELFF | TGTGCCAGCAGTTCCCCTCGGGGGCCTGGCACCGGGGAGCTGTTTTTT
. | TRBJ1-1 | . | TRBV5-1 | CASSQLTDISTEAFF | TGCGCCAGCAGCCAACTGACAGATATTAGCACTGAAGCTTTCTTT
. | TRBJ2-5 | . | TRBV28 | CASSLRETQYF | TGTGCCAGCAGTTTGAGAGAGACCCAGTACTTC
once | TRBJ1-1 | . | TRBV28 | CASLDITIAFF | TGTGCCAGCCTTGACATAACGATAGCTTTCTTT
. | TRBJ1-2 | . | TRBV15 | CATSRDTSPYGGYTF | TGTGCCACCAGCAGAGATACCTCACCGTATGGTGGCTACACCTTC
once | TRBJ2-7 | TRBD2 | TRBV2 | CASRPPRLAGSGEQYF | TGTGCCAGCAGACCACCCCGACTAGCGGGATCGGGCGAGCAGTACTTC
few | TRBJ1-5 | TRBD1 | TRBV5-6 | CASSFGAGGGGATNQPQHF | TGTGCCAGCAGCTTCGGGGCAGGGGGCGGGGGGGCGACCAATCAGCCCCAGCATTTT
. | TRBJ2-5 | TRBD2 | TRBV19 | CASSSRPWTSGLREETQYF | TGTGCCAGTAGTAGTCGTCCCTGGACTAGCGGACTAAGGGAGGAGACCCAGTACTTC
. | TRBJ2-3 | . | TRBV23-1 | CASSPAGTRDTQYF | TGCGCCAGCAGTCCTGCGGGAACGAGAGATACGCAGTATTTT
. | TRBJ2-1 | . | TRBV18 | CASSPDRTYNEQFF | TGTGCCAGCTCACCGGACAGAACTTACAATGAGCAGTTCTTC
. | TRBJ1-1 | . | TRBV7-9 | CASSLAWGATEAFF | TGTGCCAGCAGCTTAGCCTGGGGGGCCACTGAAGCTTTCTTT
. | TRBJ2-2 | . | TRBV29-1 | CSVLRGTGELFF | TGCAGCGTTTTGCGTGGCACCGGGGAGCTGTTTTTT
. | TRBJ1-6 | TRBD1 | TRBV14 | CASSQAGGLGSPLHF | TGTGCCAGCAGCCAAGCAGGGGGCTTAGGTTCACCCCTCCACTTT